What follows are 25 T cell receptor beta chains derived from one specimen sequenced in a study of T-cell memory formation after mild COVID-19. One entry per CDR3 protein, called by TCRdb with MiXCR from the 5' RACE reads. Here the sample spans some 320,000 distinct CDR3 sequences, 15% to 20% being singletons. The sample was PBMCs or a T cell subset sorted from them (not recorded which). All receptors come from a man between 18 and 35 years old who had mild COVID-19 (a few samples of this study predate the infection). Cell type and time point are not known.

The chain joins TRBV28 to TRBJ1-5, with a weak D call TRBD1 (5 bases). The CDR3 loop spans 16 amino acids. Trimming removed 6 bases from V and 3 bases from J, with 18 bases in between. The germline gives CDR1 MDHEN, CDR2 SYDVKM. The DNA of the CDR3 is TGTGCCAGCAGCTTGCCGTGGGGGGGGGACAATCAGCCCCAGCATTTT. Its translation is CASSLPWGGDNQPQHF. The complete variable domain, with remaining parts taken from reference TRBV28 and TRBJ1-5, reads DVKVTQSSRYLVKRTGEKVFLECVQDMDHENMFWYRQDPGLGLRLIYFSYDVKMKEKGDIPEGYSVSREKKERFSLILESASTNQTSMYLCASSLPWGGDNQPQHFGDGTRLSIL.

The chain couples TRBV20-1 to TRBJ2-3, with D tentatively TRBD1 or TRBD2 (5 bases each). The CDR3 runs 12 residues. Germline V gene lookup returns CDR1 DFQATT and CDR2 SNEGSKA (reference sequence). With 3 bases removed from V and 4 bases from J, the gap between germline ends came to 8 bases. The CDR3 reads CSASGGPDTQYF. The DNA for the CDR3 is TGCAGTGCTAGTGGGGGTCCAGATACGCAGTATTTT.

The table lists this clonotype with many counts. The chain uses TRBV12-3 or TRBV12-4 and TRBJ2-7; D remains unclear. The CDR3 runs 12 residues. V was shortened by 2 bases and J by 2 bases, with 4 bases between the two germline ends. The CDR3 spells CASSLTAYEQYF. The CDR3 bases are TGTGCCAGCAGTTTAACGGCCTACGAGCAGTACTTC.

This chain links TRBV25-1 with TRBJ2-1; a weak D match, TRBD2 (5 bases). This CDR3 region has 17 residues. The V gene lost 3 bases and the J gene lost 8 bases, with 23 bases spanning the gap. In germline, CDR1 is MGHDK, CDR2 SYGVNS. In nucleotides, the CDR3 is TGTGCCAGCAGTGAGACGGTGCTTTCTTTCGGGGTCCATGAGCAGTTCTTC. Translation gives CASSETVLSFGVHEQFF.

J is TRBJ2-7 and V is TRBV5-1; D is unclear. V lost 0 bases and J lost 7, with 11 bases in between. The CDR3 is made up of 13 amino acids. Germline CDR1 is SGHRS and CDR2 is YFSETQ. The CDR3 reads CASSLEPTQEQYF. The CDR3 nucleotides are TGCGCCAGCAGCTTGGAGCCGACGCAGGAGCAGTACTTC.

About this clonotype: The junction departs from the called germline gene at one end, perhaps through a read error. This chain joins TRBV5-6 and TRBJ1-1; no clear D. Looked up from germline, CDR1 is SGHDT and CDR2 is YYEEEE. The length of the CDR3 is 16 residues. CDR3 DNA: TGTGCCAGCAGCTTGGTCTACCGGCCGGGCCGACCCGAAATGGAGTTT. Translation gives CASSLVYRPGRPEMEF. The complete variable domain, with remaining parts taken from reference TRBV5-6 and TRBJ1-1, reads DAGVTQSPTHLIKTRGQQVTLRCSPKSGHDTVSWYQQALGQGPQFIFQYYEEEERQRGNFPDRFSGHQFPNYSSELNVNALLLGDSALYLCASSLVYRPGRPEMEFGQGTRLTVV.

This clonotype was seen a few times. The chain is built from TRBV5-1 and TRBJ2-2; 12 bases line up with TRBD2. The CDR3 has 18 amino acids. CDR1 and CDR2 from the germline V gene are SGHRS and YFSETQ. The junction had 3 bases not matched to a gene; V was cut back by 0 bases and J by 0 bases. CDR3 in DNA: TGCGCCAGCAGCTTGGTGACTAGCGGGGGCGCGAACACCGGGGAGCTGTTTTTT. Protein product: CASSLVTSGGANTGELFF.

This clonotype was seen a handful of times. V gene TRBV6-5 combines with J gene TRBJ1-5; D not certain. Germline V lookup: CDR1 MNHEY, CDR2 SVGAGI. The germline V and J ends were trimmed by 0 bases and 3 bases, with 6 bases remaining between them. CDR3 length: 14 residues. The CDR3 coding sequence is TGTGCCAGCAGTTACTCCCACTTCAATCAGCCCCAGCATTTT. The encoded protein is CASSYSHFNQPQHF.

This chain links TRBV11-2 with TRBJ2-1; D is unclear. The CDR3 has 14 residues. Trimming removed 1 base from V and 3 bases from J, with 7 bases in between. Germline V CDR1 and CDR2: SGHAT, FQNNGV. CDR3 DNA: TGTGCCAGCAGCTTAGTTGTGGGCTACAATGAGCAGTTCTTC. Its protein is CASSLVVGYNEQFF.

The chain carries TRBV19 and TRBJ2-7, with D maybe TRBD1 (5 bases). The CDR3 runs 14 residues. Looked up from germline, CDR1 is LNHDA and CDR2 is SQIVND (reference sequence). V was trimmed by 3 bases and J by 0 bases, leaving 9 bases between them. Written as DNA, the CDR3 is TGTGCCAGTAGTATTAGCAGGGACTCCTACGAGCAGTACTTC. Its protein product is CASSISRDSYEQYF. The variable domain in full, with the rest retrieved from reference TRBV19 and TRBJ2-7, is DGGITQSPKYLFRKEGQNVTLSCEQNLNHDAMYWYRQDPGQGLRLIYYSQIVNDFQKGDIAEGYSVSREKKESFPLTVTSAQKNPTAFYLCASSISRDSYEQYFGPGTRLTVT.

This chain uses TRBV7-3 with TRBJ2-3, with D perhaps TRBD1 or TRBD2 (6 bases each). Germline CDR1 SGHTA, CDR2 FQGTGA. The germline V and J ends were trimmed by 7 bases and 6 bases, with 14 bases remaining between them. The CDR3 totals 13 residues. As DNA, the CDR3 is TGTGCCAGCAACACCGGGGGCTCGGATACGCAGTATTTT. Protein product: CASNTGGSDTQYF.

The rearrangement uses TRBV5-4 and TRBJ1-2, with D uncertain. CDR1 and CDR2 (germline): SGHNT, YYREEE (reference sequence). The CDR3 has 12 residues. The germline V and J ends were trimmed by 7 bases and 2 bases, with 9 bases remaining between them. The CDR3 is CASRGMNYGYTF. Written as DNA, the CDR3 is TGTGCCAGCCGCGGGATGAACTATGGCTACACCTTC.

CDR3 coding DNA: TGTGCCAGCAGCTCGACAGGCAGCGGGAACTATGGCTACACCTTC. Amino acids: CASSSTGSGNYGYTF. The rearrangement links TRBV7-2 to TRBJ1-2, with D possibly matching TRBD1 (6 bases). There are 15 residues in the CDR3. The germline CDR1 and CDR2 sequences are SGHTA and FQGNSA. Trimming cost V 4 bases and J 2 bases, with 14 bases left between them.

This clonotype was counted a few times. The rearrangement links TRBV6-5 to TRBJ1-1; D might be TRBD1 (5 bases). V lost 5 bases to trimming and J lost 3 bases, with 13 bases between them. The CDR3 covers 14 residues. The germline V gene encodes CDR1 MNHEY and CDR2 SVGAGI. The CDR3 DNA reads TGTGCCAGCAGTCGGAGGGGCGCGGACACTGAAGCTTTCTTT. Translated: CASSRRGADTEAFF.

The chain uses TRBV4-2 and TRBJ2-7; 9 bases fit TRBD1. V trimming: 3 bases; J trimming: 5 bases; junction bases outside the gene matches: 5. The germline gives CDR1 LGHNA, CDR2 YNFKEQ. The CDR3 runs 14 residues. CDR3 nucleotides: TGTGCCAGCAGCCAGCGACAGGGGGGCCACGAGCAGTACTTC. It encodes CASSQRQGGHEQYF.

This clonotype has only a few counts. The CDR3 nucleotides are TGCAGCGTTGAAGTTGATGGCAGGGCGTACGAGCAGTACTTC. It codes for CSVEVDGRAYEQYF. The chain has TRBV29-1 and TRBJ2-7; D possibly corresponds to TRBD1 (5 bases). V dropped 1 base and J dropped 4 bases, with 14 bases sitting between them. This CDR3 has 14 residues. Germline CDR1 is SQVTM and CDR2 is ANQGSEA.

This clonotype was picked up a small number of times. The chain joins TRBV25-1 to TRBJ2-2; D is uncertain. The CDR3 is 14 amino acids. V lost 1 base to trimming and J lost 8 bases, with 11 bases between them. Germline CDR1 and CDR2: MGHDK and SYGVNS. CDR3: CASSEFQGLGELFF. Here the CDR3 DNA reads TGTGCCAGCAGTGAATTTCAAGGGCTGGGGGAGCTGTTTTTT.

The chain uses TRBV7-2 and TRBJ2-5; the D gene is possibly TRBD2 (6 bases). Germline CDR1 and CDR2: SGHTA and FQGNSA. V was pared by 1 base and J by 0 bases, with 9 bases between. This CDR3 comprises 15 residues. In DNA form, the CDR3 reads TGTGCCAGCAGCTTAGGTAGCGGAGACCAAGAGACCCAGTACTTC. Protein product: CASSLGSGDQETQYF.

This rearrangement joins TRBV5-6 to TRBJ2-3; possibly TRBD1 or TRBD2 for D (5 bases each). The CDR3 has 14 amino acids. V dropped 0 bases and J dropped 2 bases, with 7 bases sitting between them. Germline V lookup: CDR1 SGHDT, CDR2 YYEEEE. The CDR3 loop is CASSLGGTTDTQYF. DNA of the CDR3: TGTGCCAGCAGCTTGGGGGGGACCACAGATACGCAGTATTTT.

There are a few counts of this clonotype. The CDR3 nucleotides are TGTGCCAGCAGCTTAGAAGGGGGTTACGAGCAGTACTTC. Translation: CASSLEGGYEQYF. V usage is TRBV7-2 and J usage is TRBJ2-7; TRBD1 is a possible D gene (6 bases). The V and J ends lost 1 base and 4 bases respectively, with 8 bases between them. From germline, CDR1 is SGHTA and CDR2 FQGNSA. CDR3 length: 13 residues.

This clonotype has a handful of counts. The chain uses TRBV7-6 and TRBJ1-2; no clear D gene. The CDR3 is 16 residues long. V was trimmed by 0 bases and J by 4 bases, leaving 15 bases between them. CDR1 and CDR2 (germline): SGHVS, FNYEAQ. In nucleotides, the CDR3 is TGTGCCAGCAGCTTAGCTCCCCATACCGCTGGCTATGGCTACACCTTC. Translation: CASSLAPHTAGYGYTF.

This clonotype was counted only a few times. The chain combines TRBV6-6 with TRBJ1-1; tentatively, D is TRBD1 (5 bases). Looked up from germline, CDR1 is MNHNY and CDR2 is SVGAGI (reference sequence). The CDR3 sequence is 18 residues long. Trimming took 5 bases from V and 0 from J, leaving 22 bases between them. The CDR3 DNA follows: TGTGCCAGCAGTCCGGGGGGAAGCTTTAGACGTATGAACACTGAAGCTTTCTTT. Translated: CASSPGGSFRRMNTEAFF.

The sample holds a few counts of this clonotype. Here the CDR3 DNA reads TGCGCCAGCAGCTTGGCGGGAAACTTTAATCAGCCCCAGCATTTT. Its translation is CASSLAGNFNQPQHF. The genes are TRBV5-1 and TRBJ1-5, with no clear D. Trimming shortened V by 0 bases and J by 4 bases, and 11 bases separated the two germline ends. The CDR3 length is 15 residues. Germline V gene data show CDR1 as SGHRS and CDR2 as YFSETQ.

The chain uses TRBV25-1 and TRBJ2-7, with a tentative D call TRBD1 (6 bases). V dropped 6 bases and J dropped 10 bases, with 13 bases sitting between them. The CDR3 is 11 residues long. The V gene's germline CDR1 is MGHDK and CDR2 SYGVNS. The CDR3 DNA is TGTGCCAGCAGACAGGGAAGTTTACAGTACTTC. This encodes CASRQGSLQYF.

The J gene is TRBJ2-7, the V gene TRBV7-3; D unclear. Per the germline V gene, CDR1 is SGHTA and CDR2 is FQGTGA. V dropped 1 base and J dropped 1 base, with 8 bases sitting between them. CDR3 length: 14 residues. DNA of the CDR3: TGTGCCAGCAGCTTAAGCCCAGCATCCTACGAGCAGTACTTC. It encodes CASSLSPASYEQYF. The full variable domain, rest sourced from reference TRBV7-3 and TRBJ2-7, is GAGVSQTPSNKVTEKGKYVELRCDPISGHTALYWYRQSLGQGPEFLIYFQGTGAADDSGLPNDRFFAVRPEGSVSTLKIQRTERGDSAVYLCASSLSPASYEQYFGPGTRLTVT.